This T cell receptor beta chain was observed in a study of blood T cell repertoires in COVID-19 (dated by TCRdb to 2020 to 2022). As for the study more broadly: Samples from collaborators originated in the United States, Italy and Spain and spanned both the acute and convalescent phases of COVID-19. The prospective study material was composed of cDNA or gDNA derived from T cells, B-cell-depleted T cells, or PBMCs. The dataset comprised deeply sampled blood TCRbeta repertoires from subjects exposed to, actively infected with, or recovered from COVID-19. The repertoires were released in a freely available public database meant as a resource for research on the immune response to SARS-CoV-2. Samples came from the ongoing ImmuneRACE study (first 160 participants) plus 1,254 subjects from 6 global collaborators. Nearly every sample came with metadata listing a de-identified subject ID, COVID-19 status, age in years and sex. Where available, HLA class I and class II types were obtained from metadata supplied by the sample provider rather than from assay-based typing.

At the junction V is shortened by 6 bases and J by 5 bases; bases outside the gene matches: 6. The CDR3, from cysteine to phenylalanine, totals 13 residues. CDR3 DNA is the only sequence kept; it has 39 bases, read in frame from the first base. In the prospective study, participants were about 18 to 100 years old, resided in around 25 geographic areas of the United States, and were enrolled through a virtual design. To assign participants to cohorts, the prospective study relied on clinical history that participants themselves reported in a screening survey and a study questionnaire. ImmuneRACE Cohort 3 recovered participants were defined by two consecutive negative NP/OP PCR tests, healthcare professional clearance, or symptom resolution. Mobile phlebotomists in the prospective study collected whole blood, serum and a nasopharyngeal or oropharyngeal swab from every participant. Participants in the prospective study had the option to provide additional blood draws and questionnaires over a roughly two-month period. Blood samples from the prospective study were shipped frozen or at room temperature prior to DNA extraction.

TCRbeta CDR3 regions were amplified from genomic DNA using the immunoSEQ Assay, a bias-controlled multiplex PCR. Per the authors' processing: Nucleated cell counts per sample were estimated from amplification of reference gene primers within the assay. To quantify the absolute abundance of each unique TCRbeta CDR3 rearrangement, sequence reads were collapsed and filtered. Productive Simpson clonality was computed per sample as the square root of Simpson's diversity index over productive rearrangements. The source is immuneACCESS, and TCRdb retained only in-frame sequences with V and J called. Part of the clones is not carried over; for the studies checked, unresolved V genes explain less than half of this, and the remainder is unexplained. The DNA was the basis for D and trimming; V, J and clone size are from that table. The sample profile shows just over 350,000 clones; roughly 87% of them were found once. 2.5% to 3% of the sample belongs to the ten largest clones.

General study outcomes and caveats: The amount of clinical and demographic metadata varied by source and participant and was provided uncurated.

Note on this clone: Its target antigen remains unknown. No base-level quality is on record; no much larger clone is a single base apart.

The rearrangement joined TRBV12-3 or TRBV12-4 to TRBJ1-2, and TRBD1 aligns with 7 junction nucleotides. The TCR comes from a young woman who had recovered from COVID-19. The specimen was PBMCs or T cells enriched from blood (not recorded which). This receptor has the CDR3 CASSRQGLYGYTF. The DNA sequence follows: TGTGCCAGCAGCAGACAGGGTCTTTATGGCTACACCTTC.